Included here is one T cell receptor beta chain sequence, with context. This clonotype has ten or more counts. There is no known antigen for this receptor. The input lacks base qualities; no much larger clone sits a single base away. This sample is part of a study of human T cells and chemical hapten exposure (dated by TCRdb to the early 2020s). The study in broad terms: For sensitization, 2% DPC in acetone was applied to a roughly 2 cm by roughly 2 cm area of upper inner arm skin. Weekly therapeutic DPC doses were additionally applied to the scalp of patients throughout the approximately 25-week study period. Patch testing was performed on the upper back with Finn chambers containing 0.01% DPC, and the patch tests were scored after 6 days according to International Contact Dermatitis Research Group standards. Alopecia areata with under or over 50% scalp involvement, alopecia totalis and alopecia universalis were represented in the patient cohort, which was mostly female. The libraries were sequenced as a pool, and the TCR yield per sample differed mostly because of small variations in library volumes within the pool. This study followed changes in the peripheral blood TCR repertoire in vivo during primary and secondary sensitization of alopecia patients to the hapten diphenylcyclopropenone (DPC). Blood samples were taken from patients before sensitization (week 0) and at 2, 6 and about 24 weeks after DPC sensitization. Blood for TCR sequencing was provided by twenty-nine alopecia patients at one to four time points (pre-sensitization, 2, 6 and 24 weeks).

General conclusions and limits of the study: Because all patients had alopecia, a presumed autoimmune disease, the immune response of the patients might differ from that of healthy individuals. Patch test score was positively correlated with the number of PT1 expanded TCRs, with significance at thresholds 8, 16 and 32 but not at 4. After repeated subsampling, changes were observed in the strength of the expansion versus patch-test correlation and in the threshold at which the correlation became significant. Significantly more large CDR3 similarity clusters were formed by expanded TCRs than by pre-sensitization or healthy control sets, consistent with antigen-driven responses. DPC sensitization did not change how many TCRs were above 1 in 1000 frequency, and no evidence was found of alterations in global repertoire structure.

Receptor libraries were prepared by RACE. Sequencer: NextSeq 500. Library preparation attached unique molecular identifiers to individual cDNA molecules for quantitative, reproducible TCR counting. For every blood RNA sample, sequencing covered both the TCR alpha and TCR beta chains. On the study's bioinformatics: A median of around 100,000 TCRs per sample was observed, with a range of 23,224 to 690,600. V, J and CDR3 annotation of the TCR reads was carried out using the Decombinator software suite. For PS versus PT1 abundance plots, all samples were subsampled to the same number of TCRs (28,000). TCRs were defined as expanded if absent before sensitization and observed at least eight times at the 2-week time point. TCRdb reran the public reads through fastp at Q25 and MiXCR, keeping productive beta chains. For every CDR3 protein sequence, its rows merge into one entry that carries the most common genes and DNA. The V and J calls and clone size are TCRdb's, not the authors'. Recorded for this sample are about 84,000 distinct CDR3 sequences; more than 9% of them occurred a single time. The top ten hold about 5% of the sample.

The time point label, read with the paper, signifies: patch test 2, 6 weeks after DPC sensitization. This specimen's treatment or condition label, interpreted: therapeutic diphenylcyclopropenone sensitization with weekly scalp DPC. At every patch-test visit, the blood draw took place before the patch test was put on. Patients were eligible if aged 18 to 70, diagnosed with alopecia and judged suitable for DPC therapy, and pregnant patients were excluded. Total RNA was isolated from unfractionated whole blood collected in Tempus Blood RNA tubes. This receptor was taken from a woman between 50 and 59 years old with alopecia areata. Some clones in this sample may be carry-over from other donors' samples. This specimen consisted of whole blood, obtained in connection with sensitization to the hapten diphenylcyclopropenone (DPC).

The CDR3 reads as follows: CSVGQEDTEAFF. At the DNA level, the sequence is TGCAGCGTTGGACAGGAAGACACTGAAGCTTTCTTT. The chain uses TRBV29-1 and TRBJ1-1; the D segment could be TRBD1, given 6 matching bases. Relative to germline, V is 4 bases shorter and J is 3 bases shorter, with 9 bases between their ends. The CDR3 holds 12 amino acids from the cysteine to the phenylalanine. The kept DNA is CDR3 alone, 36 bases in frame from the first base. CDR1 and CDR2 (SQVTM, ANQGSEA) derive from the germline V gene.